The present T cell receptor (beta chain) was sequenced within a study of cytomegalovirus exposure and HLA in healthy donors. Germline loops: CDR1 SGHTA, CDR2 FQGTGA. The CDR3 covers 17 residues. The V and J ends lost 0 bases and 6 bases respectively, with 19 bases between them. The PCR ran on 60 Vbeta and 13 Jbeta primers. This table comes from immunoSEQ multiplex PCR, and its TCRdb copy is limited to in-frame clones, with some not included. The data hold around 230,000 clones, with roughly 79% observed a single time. Sequences were obtained from PBMCs. V and J are TRBV7-3 and TRBJ2-3; tentative D call: TRBD2 (6 bases). The clonotype comes from a male donor in good health and CMV-seronegative. CDR3 loop: CASSLTPSGYPQDTQYF. The CDR3 coding sequence is TGTGCCAGCAGCTTAACTCCCAGCGGGTATCCACAGGATACGCAGTATTTT.